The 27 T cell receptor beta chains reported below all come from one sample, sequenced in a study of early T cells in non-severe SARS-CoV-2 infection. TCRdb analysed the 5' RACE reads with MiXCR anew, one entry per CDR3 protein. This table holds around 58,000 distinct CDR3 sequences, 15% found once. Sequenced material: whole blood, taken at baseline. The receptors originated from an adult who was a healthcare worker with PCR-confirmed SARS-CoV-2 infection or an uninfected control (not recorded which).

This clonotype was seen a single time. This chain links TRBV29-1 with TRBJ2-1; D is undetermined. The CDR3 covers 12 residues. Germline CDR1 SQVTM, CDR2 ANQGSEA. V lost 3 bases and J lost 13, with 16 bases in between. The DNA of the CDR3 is TGCAGCGTTGAGGTTTTCTCTACTACTCAGTTCTTC. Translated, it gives CSVEVFSTTQFF.

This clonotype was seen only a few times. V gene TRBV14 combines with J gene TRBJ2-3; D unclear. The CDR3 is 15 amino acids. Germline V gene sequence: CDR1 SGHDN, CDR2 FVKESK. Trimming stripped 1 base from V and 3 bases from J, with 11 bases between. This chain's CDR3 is CASSQGGPKTDTQYF. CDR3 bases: TGTGCCAGCAGCCAAGGGGGTCCTAAGACAGATACGCAGTATTTT. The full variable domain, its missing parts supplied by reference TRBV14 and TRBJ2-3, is EAGVTQFPSHSVIEKGQTVTLRCDPISGHDNLYWYRRVMGKEIKFLLHFVKESKQDESGMPNNRFLAERTGGTYSTLKVQPAELEDSGVYFCASSQGGPKTDTQYFGPGTRLTVL.

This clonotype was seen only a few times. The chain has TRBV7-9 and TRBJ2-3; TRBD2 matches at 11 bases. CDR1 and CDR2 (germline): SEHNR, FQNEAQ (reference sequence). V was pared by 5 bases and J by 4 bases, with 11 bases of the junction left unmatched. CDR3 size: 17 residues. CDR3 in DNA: TGTGCCAGCAGCACTGCCCGACTAGCGGGACTGTCAGATACGCAGTATTTT. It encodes CASSTARLAGLSDTQYF. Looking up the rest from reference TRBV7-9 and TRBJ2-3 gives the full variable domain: DTGVSQNPRHKITKRGQNVTFRCDPISEHNRLYWYRQTLGQGPEFLTYFQNEAQLEKSRLLSDRFSAERPKGSFSTLEIQRTEQGDSAMYLCASSTARLAGLSDTQYFGPGTRLTVL.

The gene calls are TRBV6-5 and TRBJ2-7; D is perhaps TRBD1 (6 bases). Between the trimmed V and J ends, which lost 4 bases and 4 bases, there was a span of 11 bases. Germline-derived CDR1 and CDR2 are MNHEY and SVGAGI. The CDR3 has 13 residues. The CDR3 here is CASSLGASYEQYF. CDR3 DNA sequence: TGTGCCAGCAGTTTGGGGGCATCGTACGAGCAGTACTTC.

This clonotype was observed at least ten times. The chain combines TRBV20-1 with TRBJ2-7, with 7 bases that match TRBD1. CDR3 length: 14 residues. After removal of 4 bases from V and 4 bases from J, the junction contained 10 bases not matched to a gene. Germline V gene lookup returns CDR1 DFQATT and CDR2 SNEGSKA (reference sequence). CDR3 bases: TGCAGTGCTACCGACGGGACAGCTTTTTACGAGCAGTACTTC. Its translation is CSATDGTAFYEQYF.

Written as DNA, the CDR3 is TGTGCCAGGACGCTAGGGGTCGGTGGGACTAATGAAAAACTGTTTTTT. Translation: CARTLGVGGTNEKLFF. This chain joins TRBV12-3 or TRBV12-4 and TRBJ1-4, with D possibly TRBD1 on 5 matching bases. The CDR3 length is 16 residues. V was clipped by 9 bases and J by 2 bases, with 19 bases between them.

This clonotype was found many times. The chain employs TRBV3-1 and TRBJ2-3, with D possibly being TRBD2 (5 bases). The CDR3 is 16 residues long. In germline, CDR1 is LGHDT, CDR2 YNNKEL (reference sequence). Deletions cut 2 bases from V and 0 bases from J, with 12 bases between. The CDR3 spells CASSQSAGGSTDTQYF. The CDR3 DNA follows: TGTGCCAGCAGCCAATCGGCGGGCGGAAGCACAGATACGCAGTATTTT.

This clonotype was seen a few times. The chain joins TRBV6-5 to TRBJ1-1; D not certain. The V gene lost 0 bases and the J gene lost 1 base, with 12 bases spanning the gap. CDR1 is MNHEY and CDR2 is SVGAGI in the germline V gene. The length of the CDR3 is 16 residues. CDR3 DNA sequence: TGTGCCAGCAGTTACTCTGTACGTCTCAAGAACACTGAAGCTTTCTTT. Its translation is CASSYSVRLKNTEAFF.

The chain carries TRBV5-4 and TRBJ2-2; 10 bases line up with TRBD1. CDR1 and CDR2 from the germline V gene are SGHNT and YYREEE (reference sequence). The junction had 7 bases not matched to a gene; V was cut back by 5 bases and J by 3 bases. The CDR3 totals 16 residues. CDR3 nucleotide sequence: TGTGCCAGCAGGACCGGGACAGGGGAAGACACCGGGGAGCTGTTTTTT. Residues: CASRTGTGEDTGELFF.

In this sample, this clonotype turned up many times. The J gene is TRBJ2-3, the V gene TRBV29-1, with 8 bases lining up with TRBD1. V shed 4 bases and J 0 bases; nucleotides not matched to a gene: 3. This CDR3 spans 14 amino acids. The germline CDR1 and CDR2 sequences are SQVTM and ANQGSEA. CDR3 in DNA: TGCAGCGTTGGACAGGGGTCTAGCACAGATACGCAGTATTTT. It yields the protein CSVGQGSSTDTQYF.

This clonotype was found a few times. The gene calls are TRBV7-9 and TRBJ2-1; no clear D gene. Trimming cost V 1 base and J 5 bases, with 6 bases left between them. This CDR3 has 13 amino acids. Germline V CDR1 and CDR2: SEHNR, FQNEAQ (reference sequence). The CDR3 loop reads CASSLVKDNEQFF. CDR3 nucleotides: TGTGCCAGCAGCTTAGTCAAGGACAATGAGCAGTTCTTC.

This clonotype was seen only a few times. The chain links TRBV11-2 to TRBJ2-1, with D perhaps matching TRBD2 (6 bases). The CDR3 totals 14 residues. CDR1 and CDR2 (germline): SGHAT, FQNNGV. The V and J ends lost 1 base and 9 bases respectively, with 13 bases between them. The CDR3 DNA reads TGTGCCAGCAGCTTAGTCCTAGCGATCGGTGAGCAGTTCTTC. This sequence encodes CASSLVLAIGEQFF.

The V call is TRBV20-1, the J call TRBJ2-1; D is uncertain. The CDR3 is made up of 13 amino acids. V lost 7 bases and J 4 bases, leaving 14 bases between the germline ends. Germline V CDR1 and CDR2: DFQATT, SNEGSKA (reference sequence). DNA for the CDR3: TGCAGTGTCAGAGGCCTCAGGTACAATGAGCAGTTCTTC. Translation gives CSVRGLRYNEQFF.

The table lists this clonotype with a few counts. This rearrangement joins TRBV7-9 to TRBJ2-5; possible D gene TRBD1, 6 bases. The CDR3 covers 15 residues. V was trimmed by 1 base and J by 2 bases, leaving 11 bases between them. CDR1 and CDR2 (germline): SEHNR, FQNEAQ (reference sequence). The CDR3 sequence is CASSLGMGAQETQYF. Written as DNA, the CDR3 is TGTGCCAGCAGCTTAGGGATGGGGGCTCAAGAGACCCAGTACTTC.

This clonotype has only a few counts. The CDR3 spells CASSPYQRLAGDNNEQFF. The CDR3 nucleotides read TGTGCCAGCAGCCCCTACCAAAGACTAGCGGGGGATAACAATGAGCAGTTCTTC. The chain has TRBV11-2 and TRBJ2-1, with TRBD2 matching over 12 bases. After removal of 5 bases from V and 5 bases from J, the junction contained 13 bases not matched to a gene. Germline V lookup: CDR1 SGHAT, CDR2 FQNNGV. This CDR3 has 18 residues.

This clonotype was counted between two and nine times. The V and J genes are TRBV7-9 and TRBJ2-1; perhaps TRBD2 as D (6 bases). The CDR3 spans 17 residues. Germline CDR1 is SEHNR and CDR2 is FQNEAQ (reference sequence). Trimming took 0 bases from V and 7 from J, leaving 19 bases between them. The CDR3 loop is CASSLALDWGEENEQFF. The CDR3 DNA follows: TGTGCCAGCAGCTTAGCCCTTGATTGGGGGGAGGAGAATGAGCAGTTCTTC.

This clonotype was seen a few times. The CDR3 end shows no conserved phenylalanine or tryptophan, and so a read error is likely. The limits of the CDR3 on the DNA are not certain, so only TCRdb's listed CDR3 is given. This CDR3 is CASSYRPHSL. J is TRBJ2-7 and V is TRBV6-5. Counting both end residues, the CDR3 totals 10 amino acids. Per germline, CDR1 MNHEY and CDR2 SVGAGI.

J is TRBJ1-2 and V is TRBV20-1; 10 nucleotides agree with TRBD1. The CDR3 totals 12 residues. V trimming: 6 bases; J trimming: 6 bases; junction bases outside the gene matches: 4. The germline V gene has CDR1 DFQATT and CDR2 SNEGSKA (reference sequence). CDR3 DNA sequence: TGCAGTGCCAAGGGGACAGGGGATGGCTACACCTTC. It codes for CSAKGTGDGYTF.

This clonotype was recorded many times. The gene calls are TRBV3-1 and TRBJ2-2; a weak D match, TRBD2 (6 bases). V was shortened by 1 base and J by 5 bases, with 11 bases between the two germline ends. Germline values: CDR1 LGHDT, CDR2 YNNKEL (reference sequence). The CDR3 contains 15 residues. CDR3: CASSQVGSGTGELFF. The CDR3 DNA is TGTGCCAGCAGCCAAGTGGGGAGCGGGACCGGGGAGCTGTTTTTT.

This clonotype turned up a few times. CDR3 nucleotides: TGTGCCAGCAGCTTCTTGAGGACAGGGGTACTAGCAAAAAACATTCAGTACTTC. It translates to CASSFLRTGVLAKNIQYF. V gene TRBV7-9 combines with J gene TRBJ2-4; 9 bases match TRBD1. Germline lookup yields CDR1 SEHNR and CDR2 FQNEAQ (reference sequence). This CDR3 comprises 18 residues. Germline trimming cut 3 bases from V and 4 bases from J; bases unmatched to any gene: 13.

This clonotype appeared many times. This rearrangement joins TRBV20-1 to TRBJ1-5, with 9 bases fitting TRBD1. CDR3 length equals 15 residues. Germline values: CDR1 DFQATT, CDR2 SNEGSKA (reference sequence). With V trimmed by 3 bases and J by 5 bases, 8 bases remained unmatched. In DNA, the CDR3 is TGCAGTGCTAGGCAACAGGGGGCGGCCCATCAGCCCCAGCATTTT. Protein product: CSARQQGAAHQPQHF.

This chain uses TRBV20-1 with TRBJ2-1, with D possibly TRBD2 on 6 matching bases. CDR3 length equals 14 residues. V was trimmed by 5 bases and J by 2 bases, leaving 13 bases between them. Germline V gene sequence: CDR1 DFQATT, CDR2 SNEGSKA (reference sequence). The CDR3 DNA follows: TGCAGTGCTCGAGCGGGCGGGACCTACAATGAGCAGTTCTTC. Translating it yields CSARAGGTYNEQFF.

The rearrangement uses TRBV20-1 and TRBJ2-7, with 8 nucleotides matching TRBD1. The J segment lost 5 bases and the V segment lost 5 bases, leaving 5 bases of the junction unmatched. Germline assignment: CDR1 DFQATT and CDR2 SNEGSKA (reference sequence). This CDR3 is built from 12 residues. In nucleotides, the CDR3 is TGCAGTGCTCGACCAGGGGGCGACGAGCAGTACTTC. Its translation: CSARPGGDEQYF.

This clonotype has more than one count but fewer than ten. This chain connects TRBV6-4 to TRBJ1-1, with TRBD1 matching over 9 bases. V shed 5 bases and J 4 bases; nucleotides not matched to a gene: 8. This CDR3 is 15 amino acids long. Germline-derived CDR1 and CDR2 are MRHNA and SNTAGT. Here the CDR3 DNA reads TGTGCCAGCAGTCCCCTGGGACAGGGAGGCACTGAAGCTTTCTTT. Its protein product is CASSPLGQGGTEAFF.

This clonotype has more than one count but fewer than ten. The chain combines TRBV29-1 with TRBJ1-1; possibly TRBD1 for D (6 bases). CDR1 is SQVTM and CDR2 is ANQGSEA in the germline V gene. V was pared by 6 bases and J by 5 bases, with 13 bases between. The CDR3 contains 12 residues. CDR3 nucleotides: TGCAGCGTGCCGGGGGCCAGGACTGAAGCTTTCTTT. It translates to CSVPGARTEAFF.

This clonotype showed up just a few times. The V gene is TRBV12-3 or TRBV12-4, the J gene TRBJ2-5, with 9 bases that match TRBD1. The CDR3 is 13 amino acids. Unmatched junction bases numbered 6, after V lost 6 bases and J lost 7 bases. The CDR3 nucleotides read TGTGCCAGCAGCCGGGACAGGGACGGGACCCAGTACTTC. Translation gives CASSRDRDGTQYF.

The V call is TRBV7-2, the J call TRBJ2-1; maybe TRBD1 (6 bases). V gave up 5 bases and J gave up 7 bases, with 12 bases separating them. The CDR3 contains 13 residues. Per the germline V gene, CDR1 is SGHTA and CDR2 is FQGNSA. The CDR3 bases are TGTGCCAGCAGCCAGGGGTGGGCGAATGAGCAGTTCTTC. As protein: CASSQGWANEQFF.